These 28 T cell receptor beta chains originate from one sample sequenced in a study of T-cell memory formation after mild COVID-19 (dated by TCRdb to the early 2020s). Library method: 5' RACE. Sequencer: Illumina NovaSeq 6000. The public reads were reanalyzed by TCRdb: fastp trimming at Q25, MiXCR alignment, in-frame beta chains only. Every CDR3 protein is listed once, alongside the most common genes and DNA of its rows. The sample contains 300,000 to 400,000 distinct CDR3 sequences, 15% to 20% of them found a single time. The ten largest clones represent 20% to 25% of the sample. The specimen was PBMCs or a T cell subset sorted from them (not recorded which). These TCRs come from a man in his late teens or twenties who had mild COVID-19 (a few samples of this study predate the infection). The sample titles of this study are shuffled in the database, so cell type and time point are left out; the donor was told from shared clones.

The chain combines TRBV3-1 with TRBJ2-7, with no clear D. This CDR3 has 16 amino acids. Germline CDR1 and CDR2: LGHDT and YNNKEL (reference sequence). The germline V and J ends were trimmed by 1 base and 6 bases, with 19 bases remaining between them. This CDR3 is CASSQGFSPVVREQYF. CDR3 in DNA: TGTGCCAGCAGCCAAGGTTTCAGCCCTGTAGTACGCGAGCAGTACTTC.

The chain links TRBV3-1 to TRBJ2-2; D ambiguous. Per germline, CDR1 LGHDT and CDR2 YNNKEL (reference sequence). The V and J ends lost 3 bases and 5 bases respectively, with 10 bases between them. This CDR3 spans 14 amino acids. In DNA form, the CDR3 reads TGTGCCAGCAGCCAGATTTTGAGGACCGGGGAGCTGTTTTTT. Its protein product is CASSQILRTGELFF. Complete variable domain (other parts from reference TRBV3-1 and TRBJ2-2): DTAVSQTPKYLVTQMGNDKSIKCEQNLGHDTMYWYKQDSKKFLKIMFSYNNKELIINETVPNRFSPKSPDKAHLNLHINSLELGDSAVYFCASSQILRTGELFFGEGSRLTVL.

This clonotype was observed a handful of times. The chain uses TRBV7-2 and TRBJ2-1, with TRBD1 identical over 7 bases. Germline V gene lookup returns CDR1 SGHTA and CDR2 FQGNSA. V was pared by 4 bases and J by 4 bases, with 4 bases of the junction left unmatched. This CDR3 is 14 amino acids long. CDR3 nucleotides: TGTGCCAGCAGCTACAGGGGATTGTACAATGAGCAGTTCTTC. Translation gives CASSYRGLYNEQFF.

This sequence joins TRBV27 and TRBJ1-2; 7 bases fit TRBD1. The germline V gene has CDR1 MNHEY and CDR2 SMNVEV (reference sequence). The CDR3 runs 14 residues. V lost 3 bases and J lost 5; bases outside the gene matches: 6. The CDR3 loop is CASSLLGTEYGYTF. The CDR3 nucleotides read TGTGCCAGCAGTTTGCTGGGGACAGAATATGGCTACACCTTC.

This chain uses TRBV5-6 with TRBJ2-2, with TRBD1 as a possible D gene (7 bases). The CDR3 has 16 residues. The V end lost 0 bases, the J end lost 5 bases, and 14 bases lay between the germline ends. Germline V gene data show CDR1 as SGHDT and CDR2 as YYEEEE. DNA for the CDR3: TGTGCCAGCAGCTTGGCCAGGGGGGCCGGGACCGGGGAGCTGTTTTTT. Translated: CASSLARGAGTGELFF.

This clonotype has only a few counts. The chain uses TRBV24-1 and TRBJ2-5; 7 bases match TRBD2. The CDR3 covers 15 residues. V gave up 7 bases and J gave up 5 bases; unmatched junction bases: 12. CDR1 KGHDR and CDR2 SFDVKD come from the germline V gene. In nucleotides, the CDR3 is TGTGCCACCAGCGCCGCCGGGGGGATGGGGGAGACCCAGTACTTC. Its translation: CATSAAGGMGETQYF.

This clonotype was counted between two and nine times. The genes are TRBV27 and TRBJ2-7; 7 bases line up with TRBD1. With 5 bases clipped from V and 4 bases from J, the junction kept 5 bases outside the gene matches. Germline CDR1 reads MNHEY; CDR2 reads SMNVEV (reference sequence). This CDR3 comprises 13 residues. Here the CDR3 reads CASSTTGLYEQYF. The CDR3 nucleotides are TGTGCCAGCAGTACGACAGGGCTGTACGAGCAGTACTTC.

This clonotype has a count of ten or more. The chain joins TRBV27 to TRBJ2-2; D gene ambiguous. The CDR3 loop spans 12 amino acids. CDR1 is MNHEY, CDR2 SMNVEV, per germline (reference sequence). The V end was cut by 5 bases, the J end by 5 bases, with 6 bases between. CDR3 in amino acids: CASSLPTGELFF. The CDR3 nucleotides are TGTGCCAGCAGTCTCCCTACCGGGGAGCTGTTTTTT.

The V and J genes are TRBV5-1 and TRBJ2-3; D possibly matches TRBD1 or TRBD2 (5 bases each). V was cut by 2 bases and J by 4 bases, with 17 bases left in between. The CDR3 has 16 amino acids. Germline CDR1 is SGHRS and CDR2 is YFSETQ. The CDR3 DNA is TGCGCCAGCAGCTTCCGGGGACGGACAAAGTCAGATACGCAGTATTTT. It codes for CASSFRGRTKSDTQYF.

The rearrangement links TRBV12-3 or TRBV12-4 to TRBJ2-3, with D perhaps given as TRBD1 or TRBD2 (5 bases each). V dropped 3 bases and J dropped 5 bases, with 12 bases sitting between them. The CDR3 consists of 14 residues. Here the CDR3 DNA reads TGTGCCAGCAGTTTTTGGACTGGGGGAGATACGCAGTATTTT. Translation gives CASSFWTGGDTQYF.

The CDR3 bases are TGTGCCAGCAGTTCACCGGGACTAGCGGGGTACGAGCAGTACGTC. It codes for CASSSPGLAGYEQYV. The V call is TRBV28, the J call TRBJ2-7; 13 bases fit TRBD2. The germline CDR1 and CDR2 sequences are MDHEN and SYDVKM. The CDR3 consists of 15 residues. The J segment lost 4 bases and the V segment lost 4 bases, leaving 4 bases of the junction unmatched.

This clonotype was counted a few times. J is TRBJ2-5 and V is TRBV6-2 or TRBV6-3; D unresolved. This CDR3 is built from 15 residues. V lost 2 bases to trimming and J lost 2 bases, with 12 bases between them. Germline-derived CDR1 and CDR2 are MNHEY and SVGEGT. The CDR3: CASSYGLDDQETQYF. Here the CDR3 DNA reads TGTGCCAGCAGTTACGGCCTAGACGATCAAGAGACCCAGTACTTC.

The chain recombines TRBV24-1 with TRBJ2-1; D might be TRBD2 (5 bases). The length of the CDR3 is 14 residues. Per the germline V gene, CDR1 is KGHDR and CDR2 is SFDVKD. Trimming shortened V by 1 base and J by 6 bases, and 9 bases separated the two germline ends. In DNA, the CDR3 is TGTGCCACCAGTGATTTTAGGACTCCCAATGAGCAGTTCTTC. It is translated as CATSDFRTPNEQFF.

DNA for the CDR3: TGTGCCAGCAGCGTAGAACCTAGCGGGGGAGCTAGCACAGATACGCAGTATTTT. This codes for CASSVEPSGGASTDTQYF. This chain connects TRBV9 to TRBJ2-3; 10 positions match TRBD2. This CDR3 has 18 amino acids. Germline V lookup: CDR1 SGDLS, CDR2 YYNGEE. Trimming cost V 0 bases and J 0 bases; bases outside gene matches: 7.

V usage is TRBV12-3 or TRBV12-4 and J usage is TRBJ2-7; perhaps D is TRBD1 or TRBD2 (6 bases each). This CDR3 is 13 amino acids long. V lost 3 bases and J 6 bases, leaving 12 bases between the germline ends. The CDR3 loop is CASSLTGGSEQYV. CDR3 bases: TGTGCCAGCAGTTTGACAGGAGGGAGCGAGCAGTACGTC.

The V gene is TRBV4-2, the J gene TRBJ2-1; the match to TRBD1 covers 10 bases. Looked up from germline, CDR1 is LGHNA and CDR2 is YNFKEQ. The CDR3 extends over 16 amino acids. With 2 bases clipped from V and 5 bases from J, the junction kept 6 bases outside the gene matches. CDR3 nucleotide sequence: TGTGCCAGCAGCCAAATCAGACAGGGGGCTAACAATGAGCAGTTCTTC. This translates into CASSQIRQGANNEQFF.

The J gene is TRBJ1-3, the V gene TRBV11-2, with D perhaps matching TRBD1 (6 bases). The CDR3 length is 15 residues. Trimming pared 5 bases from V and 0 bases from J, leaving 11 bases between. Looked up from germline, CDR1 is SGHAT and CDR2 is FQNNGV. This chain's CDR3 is CASSTGQLSGNTIYF. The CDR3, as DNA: TGTGCCAGCAGCACAGGGCAGCTCTCTGGAAACACCATATATTTT.

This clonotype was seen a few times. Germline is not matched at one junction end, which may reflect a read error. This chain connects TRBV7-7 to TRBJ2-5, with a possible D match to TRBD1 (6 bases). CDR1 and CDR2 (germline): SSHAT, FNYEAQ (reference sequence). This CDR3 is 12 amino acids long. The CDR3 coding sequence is TGTGCTAGCAGCGATCAGGGGGAGACCCAGTACTTC. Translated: CASSDQGETQYF.

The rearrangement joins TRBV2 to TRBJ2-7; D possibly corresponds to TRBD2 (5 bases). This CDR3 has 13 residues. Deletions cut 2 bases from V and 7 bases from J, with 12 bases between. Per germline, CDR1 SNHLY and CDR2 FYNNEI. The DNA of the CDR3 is TGTGCCAGCAGTGAAAGTGTAGCGAGAGAGCAGTACTTC. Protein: CASSESVAREQYF.

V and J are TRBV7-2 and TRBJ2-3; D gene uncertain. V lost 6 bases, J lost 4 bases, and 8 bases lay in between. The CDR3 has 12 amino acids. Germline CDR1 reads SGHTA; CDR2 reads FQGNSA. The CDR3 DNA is TGTGCCAGCAGTCGGCCGGCAGATACGCAGTATTTT. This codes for CASSRPADTQYF. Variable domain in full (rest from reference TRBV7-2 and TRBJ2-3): GAGVSQSPSNKVTEKGKDVELRCDPISGHTALYWYRQSLGQGLEFLIYFQGNSAPDKSGLPSDRFSAERTGGSVSTLTIQRTQQEDSAVYLCASSRPADTQYFGPGTRLTVL.

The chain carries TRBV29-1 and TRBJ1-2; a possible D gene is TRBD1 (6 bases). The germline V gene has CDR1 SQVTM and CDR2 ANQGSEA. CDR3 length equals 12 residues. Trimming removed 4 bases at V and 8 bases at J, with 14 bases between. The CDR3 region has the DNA TGCAGCGTTGTACAGGGATTGCAGGGCTACACCTTC. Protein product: CSVVQGLQGYTF.

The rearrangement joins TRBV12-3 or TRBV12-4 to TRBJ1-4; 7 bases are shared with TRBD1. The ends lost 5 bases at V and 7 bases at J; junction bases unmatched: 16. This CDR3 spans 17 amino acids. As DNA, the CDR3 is TGTGCCAGCAGTGATCGGAGTAGAGGGGGCTATGGTGAAAAACTGTTTTTT. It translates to CASSDRSRGGYGEKLFF.

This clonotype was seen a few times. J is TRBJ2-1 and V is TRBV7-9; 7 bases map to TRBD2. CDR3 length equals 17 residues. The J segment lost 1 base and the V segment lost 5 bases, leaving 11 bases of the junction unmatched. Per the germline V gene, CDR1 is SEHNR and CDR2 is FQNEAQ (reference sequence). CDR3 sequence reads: CASSDTLGGGSYNEQFF. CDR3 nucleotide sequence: TGTGCCAGCAGCGACACCCTTGGGGGGGGATCCTACAATGAGCAGTTCTTC.

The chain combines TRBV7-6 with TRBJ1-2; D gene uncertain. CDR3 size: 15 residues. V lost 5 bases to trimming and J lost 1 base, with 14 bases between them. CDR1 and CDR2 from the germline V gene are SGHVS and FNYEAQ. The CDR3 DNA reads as TGTGCCAGCAGCGAAAGCTCTTTGGATAACTATGGCTACACCTTC. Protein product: CASSESSLDNYGYTF.

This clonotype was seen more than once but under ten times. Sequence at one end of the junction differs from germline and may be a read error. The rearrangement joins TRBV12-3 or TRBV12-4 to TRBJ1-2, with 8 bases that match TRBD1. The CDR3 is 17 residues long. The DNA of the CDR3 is TGCGTTGATACCAGCAGTTCCTCCGGGACAGGCTTCTATGGCTACACCTTC. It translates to CVDTSSSSGTGFYGYTF.

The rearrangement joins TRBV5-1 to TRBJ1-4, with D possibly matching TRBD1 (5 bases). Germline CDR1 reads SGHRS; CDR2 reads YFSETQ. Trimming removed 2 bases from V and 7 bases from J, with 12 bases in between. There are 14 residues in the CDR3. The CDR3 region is CASSFGTWGEKLFF. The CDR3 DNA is TGCGCCAGCAGCTTCGGGACTTGGGGTGAAAAACTGTTTTTT.

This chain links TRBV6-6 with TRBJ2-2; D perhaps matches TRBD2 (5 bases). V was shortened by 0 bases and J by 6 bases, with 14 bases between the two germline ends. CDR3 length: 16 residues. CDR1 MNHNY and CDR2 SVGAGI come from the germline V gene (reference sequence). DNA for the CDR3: TGTGCCAGCAGTTACTCGATCGGGGTTCGAGCCGGGGAGCTGTTTTTT. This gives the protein CASSYSIGVRAGELFF.

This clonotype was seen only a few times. The CDR3 region has the DNA TGCGCCAGCAGCCTCCAAAGTAGCGACCCCGCGAATACGCAGTATTTT. As protein: CASSLQSSDPANTQYF. The genes are TRBV4-3 and TRBJ2-3, with D possibly being TRBD2 (5 bases). Trimming left V 4 bases short and J 7 bases short, with 21 bases between. There are 16 residues in the CDR3. The germline gives CDR1 LGHNA, CDR2 YSLEER.